The present T cell receptor (beta chain) was sequenced within a study of CD8+ T cells in alopecia areata. Whole-study context: Treated patients swallowed 5 to 10 mg of oral tofacitinib twice daily.

Notes on this clone: Its specificity is not known.

This CDR3 has 13 amino acids. V lost 2 bases and J lost 14, with 21 bases in between. Germline-derived CDR1 and CDR2 are GTSNPN and SVGIG (reference sequence). Sequencing used cDNA as its template, made by extracting RNA and reverse transcribing it. Assay: immunoSEQ multiplex PCR; the TCRdb copy retains only in-frame clones and omits some. The data show 150,000 or so clones, under 60% seen once. The study's findings and limits: When scalp samples are sequenced, resident alphabeta T cells of normal skin are also captured. Lesional scalp, especially alopecia totalis/universalis, showed higher clonality than normal scalp. Mice showed TCR sharing more clearly than patients did, possibly owing to HLA.

The specimen comprised CD4+ T cells sorted from blood, sampled at week 0. The sequence came from a human donor with alopecia areata. The chain couples TRBV30 to TRBJ1-2, with a possible D match to TRBD1 (5 bases). The CDR3 here is CAWSNIGLPGGTF. CDR3 nucleotides: TGTGCCTGGAGTAACATCGGACTGCCGGGGGGGACCTTC.